This entry lists 8 T cell receptor beta chains sequenced from one sample in a study of response to subunit inactivated influenza vaccine. TCRdb processed the RT-PCR reads anew with MiXCR; each CDR3 protein has one entry. The sample lists some 550,000 distinct CDR3 sequences; approximately 22% were seen once. These data also featured in a second study, about T cells expressing NK-cell markers. From that paper: cDNA encoding TCR beta was synthesized via 5'RACE template switching incorporating UMIs.

Here the sequenced sample was CD4+ T cells sorted from PBMCs, taken less than 13 days after vaccination. These receptors originate from a man between 45 and 60 years old who received an inactivated influenza vaccine.

This chain uses TRBV7-8 with TRBJ1-5, with unresolved D. Germline V gene data show CDR1 as SGHVS and CDR2 as FQNEAQ. The V gene lost 2 bases and the J gene lost 7 bases, with 9 bases spanning the gap. The CDR3 has 13 amino acids. CDR3 nucleotides: TGTGCCAGCAGCTTAAGCCGTCGGCAGCCCCAGCATTTT. It is translated as CASSLSRRQPQHF. Looking up the rest from reference TRBV7-8 and TRBJ1-5 gives the full variable domain: GAGVSQSPRYKVAKRGQDVALRCDPISGHVSLFWYQQALGQGPEFLTYFQNEAQLDKSGLPSDRFFAERPEGSVSTLKIQRTQQEDSAVYLCASSLSRRQPQHFGDGTRLSIL.

The chain couples TRBV11-2 to TRBJ2-5; D is unclear. The V end was cut by 5 bases, the J end by 5 bases, with 12 bases between. CDR3 length: 13 residues. Germline-derived CDR1 and CDR2 are SGHAT and FQNNGV. The DNA for the CDR3 is TGTGCCAGCAGCATAAGGAACGGGGAGACCCAGTACTTC. Amino acids: CASSIRNGETQYF.

The chain employs TRBV20-1 and TRBJ2-3, with D maybe TRBD1 (5 bases). The ends were cut back, 0 bases at V and 0 bases at J, with 7 bases in the middle. CDR3 size: 14 residues. The V gene's germline CDR1 is DFQATT and CDR2 SNEGSKA (reference sequence). CDR3 bases: TGCAGTGCTAGAGAGGACAAGAGCACAGATACGCAGTATTTT. Its translation is CSAREDKSTDTQYF.

The rearrangement uses TRBV5-1 and TRBJ2-1, with 10 bases fitting TRBD2. V gave up 4 bases and J gave up 0 bases; unmatched junction bases: 7. The CDR3 runs 17 residues. Germline CDR1 SGHRS, CDR2 YFSETQ. CDR3 bases: TGCGCCAGCAGCCCCCGGACTAGCGGATTCTCCTACAATGAGCAGTTCTTC. Amino acid sequence: CASSPRTSGFSYNEQFF.

The chain has TRBV20-1 and TRBJ2-7; D may be TRBD2 (5 bases). The CDR3 spans 13 residues. Trimming pared 3 bases from V and 2 bases from J, leaving 11 bases between. Per the germline V gene, CDR1 is DFQATT and CDR2 is SNEGSKA (reference sequence). The CDR3 is CSASTTGTYEQYF. In nucleotides, the CDR3 is TGCAGTGCTAGCACGACGGGGACCTACGAGCAGTACTTC.

The rearrangement links TRBV2 to TRBJ2-5; TRBD1 or TRBD2 may be the D gene (6 bases each). V lost 2 bases, J lost 5 bases, and 9 bases lay in between. The CDR3 spans 13 residues. The germline V gene has CDR1 SNHLY and CDR2 FYNNEI. CDR3 in amino acids: CASSELGGETQYF. The CDR3 nucleotides read TGTGCCAGCAGTGAACTAGGGGGGGAGACCCAGTACTTC.

CDR3 nucleotide sequence: TGTGCCATCAGTGGCCCCGGGGAGGATTCAGCCAGGGACAGGCAAGAGACCCAGTACTTC. Protein sequence: CAISGPGEDSARDRQETQYF. The chain couples TRBV10-3 to TRBJ2-5; 8 bases map to TRBD1. The CDR3 runs to 20 residues. After removal of 4 bases from V and 2 bases from J, the junction contained 21 bases not matched to a gene. CDR1 is ENHRY and CDR2 is SYGVKD in the germline V gene.

This clonotype was detected many times. CDR3 protein: CASSGLEGLSNEQFF. The CDR3 DNA reads as TGTGCCAGCAGCGGTCTCGAGGGCCTAAGCAATGAGCAGTTCTTC. The J gene is TRBJ2-1, the V gene TRBV9; maybe TRBD2 (5 bases). This CDR3 spans 15 amino acids. Germline V gene sequence: CDR1 SGDLS, CDR2 YYNGEE. The V and J ends lost 3 bases and 6 bases respectively, with 16 bases between them.